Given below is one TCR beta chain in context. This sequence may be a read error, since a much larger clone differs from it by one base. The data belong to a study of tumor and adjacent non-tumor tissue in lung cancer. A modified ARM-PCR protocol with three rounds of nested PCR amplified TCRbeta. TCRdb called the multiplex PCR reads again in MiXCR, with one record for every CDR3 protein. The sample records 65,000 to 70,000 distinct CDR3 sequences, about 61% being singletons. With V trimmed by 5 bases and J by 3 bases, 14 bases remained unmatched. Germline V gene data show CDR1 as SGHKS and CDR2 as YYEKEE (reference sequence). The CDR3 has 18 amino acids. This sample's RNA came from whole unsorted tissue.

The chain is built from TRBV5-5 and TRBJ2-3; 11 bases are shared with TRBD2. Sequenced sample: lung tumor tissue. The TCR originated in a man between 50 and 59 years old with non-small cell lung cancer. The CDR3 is CASRPEFSGGVPTDTQYF. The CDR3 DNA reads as TGTGCCAGCAGGCCGGAGTTTAGCGGGGGGGTCCCAACAGATACGCAGTATTTT.